Each of the 10 T cell receptor beta chains below was sequenced from the same sample in a study of shared clonotypes between healthy human individuals. Libraries were prepared by immunoSEQ multiplex PCR; TCRdb keeps only in-frame clonotypes and omits some of them. The sample includes about 2,500,000 clones, about 92% of them seen just once. Sequencing used naive CD4+ T cells sorted from blood. Subset reported: CD45RA+ positively selected. The receptors here all came from a man aged 18 to 35 in good health.

This sequence joins TRBV5-1 and TRBJ2-1; 9 bases are a match to TRBD2. V was clipped by 4 bases and J by 4 bases; unmatched bases: 3. Germline V gene sequence: CDR1 SGHRS, CDR2 YFSETQ. The CDR3 covers 14 residues. CDR3 loop: CASSRTSVYNEQFF. The CDR3 coding sequence is TGCGCCAGCAGCCGGACTAGCGTATACAATGAGCAGTTCTTC.

Details on this clone: This specimen includes other DNA sequences encoding the same CDR3. The V call is TRBV27, the J call TRBJ2-3; TRBD1 is a possible D gene (6 bases). Germline V gene data show CDR1 as MNHEY and CDR2 as SMNVEV (reference sequence). The CDR3 has 13 residues. With 5 bases removed from V and 3 bases from J, the gap between germline ends came to 9 bases. The CDR3: CASSPQGTDTQYF. The CDR3 DNA follows: TGTGCCAGCAGTCCGCAGGGGACAGATACGCAGTATTTT.

The rearrangement joins TRBV6-5 to TRBJ1-2, with 7 bases aligning to TRBD1. Germline CDR1 is MNHEY and CDR2 is SVGAGI. There are 16 residues in the CDR3. J lost 5 bases, V lost 0 bases, and 9 bases had no gene match. CDR3 in amino acids: CASSYSGQMARYGYTF. CDR3 coding DNA: TGTGCCAGCAGTTACTCGGGACAGATGGCCCGTTATGGCTACACCTTC.

This clone was counted once. This chain joins TRBV4-2 and TRBJ1-4; the D is unclear. CDR1 and CDR2 (germline): LGHNA, YNFKEQ. CDR3 size: 16 residues. The V end lost 1 base, the J end lost 5 bases, and 14 bases lay between the germline ends. CDR3 coding DNA: TGTGCCAGCAGCCAAGGAGATGCAGGCCAGAATGAAAAACTGTTTTTT. Amino acids: CASSQGDAGQNEKLFF.

The chain uses TRBV10-3 and TRBJ2-2; unclear D gene. CDR3 length equals 10 residues. Deletions cut 6 bases from V and 7 bases from J, with 3 bases between. Germline V gives CDR1 ENHRY, CDR2 SYGVKD. CDR3 nucleotides: TGTGCCATCAGAAACGGGGAGCTGTTTTTT. As protein: CAIRNGELFF.

This clone was counted a single time. The V and J genes are TRBV5-1 and TRBJ1-4; 7 bases fit TRBD1. V shed 9 bases and J 4 bases; nucleotides not matched to a gene: 15. This CDR3 contains 16 residues. Germline V CDR1 and CDR2: SGHRS, YFSETQ. The CDR3 sequence: CAIPRPRDSLNEKLFF. The CDR3 region has the DNA TGCGCCATCCCTAGACCCCGGGACAGCCTTAATGAAAAACTGTTTTTT. Full variable domain (missing parts from reference TRBV5-1 and TRBJ1-4): KAGVTQTPRYLIKTRGQQVTLSCSPISGHRSVSWYQQTPGQGLQFLFEYFSETQRNKGNFPGRFSGRQFSNSRSEMNVSTLELGDSALYLCAIPRPRDSLNEKLFFGSGTQLSVL.

The genes are TRBV28 and TRBJ1-4; 9 bases map to TRBD1. This CDR3 contains 16 residues. Germline CDR1 is MDHEN and CDR2 is SYDVKM. V was pared by 4 bases and J by 8 bases, with 11 bases of the junction left unmatched. The DNA of the CDR3 is TGTGCCAGCAGTTCCTCCGGGACAGGGTCTGACGAAAAACTGTTTTTT. As protein: CASSSSGTGSDEKLFF.

Note on this clone: Other DNA sequences in the sample encode the same CDR3. The chain uses TRBV6-1 and TRBJ2-7; possibly TRBD2 for D (5 bases). Per germline, CDR1 MNHNS and CDR2 SASEGT. The V gene lost 8 bases and the J gene lost 2 bases, with 7 bases spanning the gap. This CDR3 region has 11 residues. The CDR3 coding sequence is TGTGCCAGCTCCGGGGCCTACGAGCAGTACTTC. Translated: CASSGAYEQYF.

This chain uses TRBV7-2 with TRBJ2-1, with 13 bases lining up with TRBD2. CDR1 is SGHTA, CDR2 FQGNSA, per germline. This CDR3 spans 16 amino acids. V lost 2 bases to trimming and J lost 7 bases; unmatched junction nucleotides: 5. CDR3 residues: CASSLSGLAGDNEQFF. DNA of the CDR3: TGTGCCAGCAGCTTAAGCGGACTAGCGGGAGATAATGAGCAGTTCTTC. Drawing the rest from reference TRBV7-2 and TRBJ2-1, the complete variable domain is GAGVSQSPSNKVTEKGKDVELRCDPISGHTALYWYRQSLGQGLEFLIYFQGNSAPDKSGLPSDRFSAERTGGSVSTLTIQRTQQEDSAVYLCASSLSGLAGDNEQFFGPGTRLTVL.

CDR3 nucleotides: TGTGCCAGCAGCGTAGGGCGGGAACCTAGCACAGATACGCAGTATTTT. It is translated as CASSVGREPSTDTQYF. The chain recombines TRBV9 with TRBJ2-3; D may be TRBD2 (6 bases). Per the germline V gene, CDR1 is SGDLS and CDR2 is YYNGEE. CDR3 size: 16 residues. Trimming removed 0 bases at V and 0 bases at J, with 11 bases between.